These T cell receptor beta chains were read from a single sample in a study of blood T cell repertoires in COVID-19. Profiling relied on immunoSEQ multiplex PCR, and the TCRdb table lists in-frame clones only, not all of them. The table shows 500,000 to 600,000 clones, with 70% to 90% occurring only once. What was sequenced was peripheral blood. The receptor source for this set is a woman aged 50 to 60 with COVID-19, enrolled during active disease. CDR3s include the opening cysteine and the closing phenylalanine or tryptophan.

CDR3 protein: CASSAHREGYTF
J gene: TRBJ1-2
V gene: TRBV5-6

CDR3 protein: CASSLGTGETEAFF
J gene: TRBJ1-1
V gene: TRBV6-5

CDR3 protein: CASTYGHGRGAAEAFF
J gene: TRBJ1-1
V gene: TRBV28

CDR3 protein: CASSLGTSGEETQYF
J gene: TRBJ2-5
V gene: TRBV5-4

CDR3 protein: CASSPRQGAVNTEAFF
J gene: TRBJ1-1
V gene: TRBV19

CDR3 protein: CASSELATYGYTF
J gene: TRBJ1-2
V gene: TRBV5-8

CDR3 protein: CASSETGVAYNEQFF
J gene: TRBJ2-1
V gene: TRBV10-1

CDR3 protein: CASSVRTGGAHYGYTF
J gene: TRBJ1-2
V gene: TRBV9

CDR3 protein: CASSYNRFTGELFF
J gene: TRBJ2-2
V gene: TRBV6-5

CDR3 protein: CARSLAPTGNSPLHF
J gene: TRBJ1-6
V gene: TRBV5-3

CDR3 protein: CASSQTGRNEKLFF
J gene: TRBJ1-4
V gene: TRBV5-1

CDR3 protein: CASSPQGSENSPLHF
J gene: TRBJ1-6
V gene: TRBV5-1

CDR3 protein: CASSHTSSGGQTQYF
J gene: TRBJ2-5
V gene: TRBV6-1

CDR3 protein: CASSDSRGIGTEAFF
J gene: TRBJ1-1
V gene: TRBV6-4

CDR3 protein: CASSLRTSGTLKEFGTQYF
J gene: TRBJ2-5
V gene: TRBV6-6

CDR3 protein: CASSWTSSDTQYF
J gene: TRBJ2-3
V gene: TRBV12-3/TRBV12-4

CDR3 protein: CASSLSPLAGGNTGELFF
J gene: TRBJ2-2
V gene: TRBV7-7

CDR3 protein: CASSSTGAGGYTF
J gene: TRBJ1-2
V gene: TRBV6-6

CDR3 protein: CASSLVPGGVTGELFF
J gene: TRBJ2-2
V gene: TRBV11-2

CDR3 protein: CASSEGGLSGNTIYF
J gene: TRBJ1-3
V gene: TRBV28

CDR3 protein: CASSLDPGRGDSPLHF
J gene: TRBJ1-6
V gene: TRBV5-4

CDR3 protein: CASGGTAQETQYF
J gene: TRBJ2-5
V gene: TRBV6-6

CDR3 protein: CASSLGTSGGSYHEQFF
J gene: TRBJ2-1
V gene: TRBV3-1/TRBV3-2

CDR3 protein: CASSHGTEVEQYF
J gene: TRBJ2-7
V gene: TRBV4-1

CDR3 protein: CASCRGYTGELFF
J gene: TRBJ2-2
V gene: TRBV12-3/TRBV12-4

CDR3 protein: CSASGQYEQYF
J gene: TRBJ2-7
V gene: TRBV20-1

CDR3 protein: CASSLMRQTMNTEAFF
J gene: TRBJ1-1
V gene: TRBV5-5

CDR3 protein: CASSPWGQGIYEQYF
J gene: TRBJ2-7
V gene: TRBV14

CDR3 protein: CASTDRGSYEQYF
J gene: TRBJ2-7
V gene: TRBV6-6

CDR3 protein: CASSIGTLSNQPQHF
J gene: TRBJ1-5
V gene: TRBV19

CDR3 protein: CASSPGAGELFF
J gene: TRBJ2-2
V gene: TRBV3-1/TRBV3-2

CDR3 protein: CASSQEYGGGRAQYF
J gene: TRBJ2-3
V gene: TRBV3-1/TRBV3-2

CDR3 protein: CAISESTRRPIEAFF
J gene: TRBJ1-1
V gene: TRBV10-3

CDR3 protein: CASSKAFVYEQYF
J gene: TRBJ2-7
V gene: TRBV21-1

CDR3 protein: CATSRDPQGATGELFF
J gene: TRBJ2-2
V gene: TRBV15

CDR3 protein: CASSQDRFSGNTIYF
J gene: TRBJ1-3
V gene: TRBV4-2

CDR3 protein: CASSLLRQGGHQPQHF
J gene: TRBJ1-5
V gene: TRBV7-8

CDR3 protein: CASSLGIEGRYNSPLHF
J gene: TRBJ1-6
V gene: TRBV13

CDR3 protein: CASSEFEGTTKNIQYF
J gene: TRBJ2-4
V gene: TRBV6-1

CDR3 protein: CASSQDWDRGRETQYF
J gene: TRBJ2-5
V gene: TRBV3-1/TRBV3-2

CDR3 protein: CASSPRLAGNEQFF
J gene: TRBJ2-1
V gene: TRBV5-6

CDR3 protein: CASSVDGGSYNEQFF
J gene: TRBJ2-1
V gene: TRBV9

CDR3 protein: CASSYQDGTSGDTQYF
J gene: TRBJ2-3
V gene: TRBV28

CDR3 protein: CASSQRQGAGEQYF
J gene: TRBJ2-7
V gene: TRBV4-1

CDR3 protein: CASSFGQFYGYTF
J gene: TRBJ1-2
V gene: TRBV27

CDR3 protein: CASSPGQRLYQETQYF
J gene: TRBJ2-5
V gene: TRBV7-2

CDR3 protein: CASSSPGQGPSTNEKLFF
J gene: TRBJ1-4
V gene: TRBV7-9

CDR3 protein: CASSTRRQGNTEAFF
J gene: TRBJ1-1
V gene: TRBV5-1

CDR3 protein: CASSPKPSGGYTF
J gene: TRBJ1-2
V gene: TRBV7-2